This TCR beta chain was recovered during a study of post-analysis software for immune sequencing data. Points from the study as a whole: Controls had significantly higher normalized Chao1 diversity than multiple sclerosis patients. Patients showed TRBV5-6, TRBV5-1 and TRBV20-1 among five TRBV segments more frequent than in controls. Co-batched samples clustered tightly together by F measure.

Unique molecular identifiers were carried by the TCR beta cDNA libraries. TCRdb reprocessed the PCR reads via MiXCR and lists one record per CDR3 protein. The sample yields a few hundred thousand distinct CDR3 sequences, roughly 45% seen once. Comments on this clonotype: What it recognizes is unknown.

The CDR3 is made up of 13 amino acids. V lost 8 bases, J lost 4 bases, and 6 bases stayed unmatched. Germline CDR1 ENHRY, CDR2 SYGVKD. Sequenced sample: blood. V gene TRBV10-3 combines with J gene TRBJ2-7; 9 bases are a match to TRBD2. The clonotype comes from a girl aged 5-17 years with multiple sclerosis. In nucleotides, the CDR3 is TGTGCCATCGCTAGCGGGACCGGATACGAGCAGTACTTC. Protein: CAIASGTGYEQYF.